The present T cell receptor beta chain was sequenced within a study of blood T cell repertoires in COVID-19 (dated by TCRdb to the early 2020s). Turning to the overall study: The collaborator samples originated in the United States, Italy and Spain and spanned the acute and convalescent phases of COVID-19. The material from the prospective study consisted of cDNA or gDNA derived from T cells, B-cell-depleted T cells, or PBMCs. Subjects who had been exposed to COVID-19, were actively infected with it, or had recovered from it provided the deeply sampled blood TCRbeta repertoires that made up the dataset. A freely available public database, intended as a resource for researchers studying the immune response to SARS-CoV-2, is where the repertoires were released. Samples came from the ongoing ImmuneRACE study (first 160 participants) plus 1,254 subjects from 6 global collaborators. Nearly every sample came with metadata listing a de-identified subject ID, COVID-19 status, age in years and sex. Where HLA class I and class II types were available, the types were taken from metadata supplied by the sample provider, not from assay-based typing. The research as a whole found: The amount of clinical and demographic metadata varied by source and participant and was provided uncurated.

TCRbeta CDR3 regions were amplified from genomic DNA using the immunoSEQ Assay, a bias-controlled multiplex PCR. The published analysis was carried out like this. Within the assay, amplification of reference gene primers was used to estimate how many nucleated cells each sample contained. Sequence reads were collapsed and filtered to measure the absolute abundance of every unique TCRbeta CDR3 rearrangement. For each sample, productive Simpson clonality was calculated as the square root of Simpson's diversity index across productive rearrangements. What TCRdb holds here is the immuneACCESS table cut down to in-frame rearrangements. Part of the clones is not present; checked against another copy, under half of the missing clones reflect an unresolved V gene, and the others are unexplained. V and J calls and clone size follow that table, whereas D and trimming were derived from the DNA. The sample includes over 250,000 clones, with approximately 90% observed a single time. The ten largest clones represent roughly 8.6% of the sample.

The germline V gene sets CDR1 to MDHEN and CDR2 to SYDVKM. Including the terminal cysteine and phenylalanine, the CDR3 comprises 13 residues. This entry keeps only the CDR3 DNA: 39 bases, framed from base 1. The junction shows trimming of 7 bases on V and 4 bases on J, plus 10 bases between the germline ends. Enrolling through a virtual design, the prospective study's participants ranged in age from roughly 18 to 89 years and lived across roughly 24 United States geographic areas. To assign participants to cohorts, the prospective study relied on clinical history that participants themselves reported in a screening survey and a study questionnaire. ImmuneRACE Cohort 3 recovered participants were defined by two consecutive negative NP/OP PCR tests, healthcare professional clearance, or symptom resolution. Each participant in the prospective study had whole blood, serum and a nasopharyngeal or oropharyngeal swab collected by mobile phlebotomists. Participants in the prospective study had the option to provide additional blood draws and questionnaires over an approximately 2-month period. Blood samples from the prospective study were shipped frozen or at room temperature prior to DNA extraction.

In the case of this clone: Which antigen it targets is not known. Base qualities are not at hand, and no much larger clone is one base apart.

This chain joins TRBV28 to TRBJ2-2; the D gene is possibly TRBD2, with 6 bases matching. The material sequenced was PBMCs or T cells enriched from blood (not recorded which). This sequence originates from a man between 40 and 49 years old who had recovered from COVID-19. The bases read TGTGCCAGCATCTGGGGAGGCACCGGGGAGCTGTTTTTT. It specifies CASIWGGTGELFF.